The 22 T cell receptor beta chains below were found in one sample sequenced in a study of T cell repertoires in cytomegalovirus infection (dated by TCRdb to about 2019). The sequencing machine was an Illumina HiSeq 1500. TCRdb trimmed public reads at Q25 via fastp, called clones via MiXCR and kept in-frame beta chains. Every CDR3 protein is listed once, alongside the most common genes and DNA of its rows. The sample table records 150,000 to 200,000 distinct CDR3 sequences; roughly 9.8% of these occur just once. About 5% of the sample is taken by the ten largest. The sequenced sample was PBMCs. The receptors originated from a human donor in good health (CMV status not recorded). Some clones in this sample may be carry-over from other donors' samples.

This clonotype was seen more than once but under ten times. V is TRBV11-2 and J is TRBJ2-6; unclear D gene. Germline V gene data show CDR1 as SGHAT and CDR2 as FQNNGV. CDR3 size: 12 residues. V lost 0 bases and J 8 bases, leaving 2 bases between the germline ends. CDR3 residues: CASSLDPNVLTF. CDR3 bases: TGTGCCAGCAGCTTAGACCCCAACGTCCTGACTTTC.

This chain joins TRBV30 and TRBJ1-5; 8 bases align to TRBD1. The trim removed 2 bases at V and 3 bases at J, leaving 6 bases unmatched. The length of the CDR3 is 15 residues. Germline values: CDR1 GTSNPN, CDR2 SVGIG (reference sequence). The CDR3 spells CAWSRTDRDNQPQHF. CDR3 DNA sequence: TGTGCCTGGAGTCGTACGGACAGGGACAATCAGCCCCAGCATTTT.

This clonotype was recorded many times. The V and J genes are TRBV28 and TRBJ2-3; D may be TRBD1 or TRBD2 (6 bases each). Trimming cost V 4 bases and J 1 base, with 21 bases left between them. Germline V gene data show CDR1 as MDHEN and CDR2 as SYDVKM. The CDR3 is 18 residues long. The CDR3 DNA is TGTGCCAGCAGTTCCTTATGGAGGGGGAATGGTGGCACAGATACGCAGTATTTT. The encoded protein is CASSSLWRGNGGTDTQYF.

This clonotype was found many times. This chain uses TRBV28 with TRBJ2-3; D not resolved. Germline CDR1 is MDHEN and CDR2 is SYDVKM. This CDR3 has 15 residues. Trimming cost V 6 bases and J 0 bases, with 13 bases left between them. CDR3 residues: CASRGSRASTDTQYF. CDR3 in DNA: TGTGCCAGCAGGGGTTCTAGGGCAAGCACAGATACGCAGTATTTT. Using reference TRBV28 and TRBJ2-3 for the parts outside the CDR3, the full variable domain is DVKVTQSSRYLVKRTGEKVFLECVQDMDHENMFWYRQDPGLGLRLIYFSYDVKMKEKGDIPEGYSVSREKKERFSLILESASTNQTSMYLCASRGSRASTDTQYFGPGTRLTVL.

The chain is built from TRBV12-3 or TRBV12-4 and TRBJ1-3; D is unresolved. Trimming stripped 1 base from V and 0 bases from J, with 10 bases between. This CDR3 contains 16 residues. This CDR3 reads CASSLGGRFSGNTIYF. The CDR3 nucleotides are TGTGCCAGCAGTTTAGGCGGCAGATTCTCTGGAAACACCATATATTTT.

This clonotype was seen at least ten times. The rearrangement links TRBV7-9 to TRBJ2-5; TRBD1 agrees at 7 bases. The V gene end was trimmed by 5 bases and the J gene end by 5 bases; junction bases not matched to a gene: 17. Germline V CDR1 and CDR2: SEHNR, FQNEAQ (reference sequence). This CDR3 spans 17 amino acids. The CDR3 here is CASSTVPGQFPTETQYF. In nucleotides, the CDR3 is TGTGCCAGCAGCACAGTCCCGGGACAGTTCCCTACGGAGACCCAGTACTTC.

This clonotype has ten or more counts. The chain carries TRBV7-2 and TRBJ2-7; D could derive from TRBD1 or TRBD2 (5 bases each). The CDR3 totals 16 residues. Germline loops: CDR1 SGHTA, CDR2 FQGNSA. Trimming removed 1 base at V and 3 bases at J, with 16 bases between. This CDR3 reads CASSLVGTGMNYEQYF. The CDR3 bases are TGTGCCAGCAGCTTAGTGGGGACGGGAATGAACTACGAGCAGTACTTC.

The sample holds a few counts of this clonotype. V and J are TRBV7-6 and TRBJ1-1, with D possibly TRBD1 on 5 matching bases. Germline values: CDR1 SGHVS, CDR2 FNYEAQ. Between the trimmed V and J ends, which lost 4 bases and 3 bases, there was a span of 15 bases. CDR3 length: 15 amino acids. CDR3 region: CASSSMGRMDTEAFF. Here the CDR3 DNA reads TGTGCCAGCAGCTCAATGGGACGTATGGACACTGAAGCTTTCTTT.

In its sample, this clonotype was seen a few times. The rearrangement joins TRBV12-3 or TRBV12-4 to TRBJ2-5, with a tentative D call TRBD2 (6 bases). This CDR3 has 14 residues. Trimming shortened V by 6 bases and J by 2 bases, and 13 bases separated the two germline ends. CDR3 sequence: CASSDPGLQETQYF. The CDR3 nucleotides read TGTGCCAGCAGCGATCCGGGACTGCAAGAGACCCAGTACTTC.

The V gene is TRBV15, the J gene TRBJ2-7; tentative D call: TRBD1 (5 bases). The germline CDR1 and CDR2 sequences are LNHNV and YYDKDF (reference sequence). The CDR3 contains 14 residues. Trimming removed 0 bases from V and 4 bases from J, with 10 bases in between. CDR3 residues: CATSRDGAGYEQYF. CDR3 nucleotides: TGTGCCACCAGCAGAGATGGGGCAGGATACGAGCAGTACTTC.

The chain uses TRBV20-1 and TRBJ2-3; 8 positions match TRBD1. The V segment lost 1 base and the J segment 4 bases; nucleotides outside the gene matches: 10. The CDR3 is 16 residues long. CDR1 DFQATT and CDR2 SNEGSKA come from the germline V gene (reference sequence). DNA of the CDR3: TGCAGTGCTAGAGGCCGACAGGGGAATTATCCAGATACGCAGTATTTT. This encodes CSARGRQGNYPDTQYF.

This clonotype was counted at least ten times. This chain links TRBV29-1 with TRBJ1-1; D is perhaps TRBD1 (5 bases). V lost 7 bases to trimming and J lost 2 bases, with 8 bases between them. From germline, CDR1 is SQVTM and CDR2 ANQGSEA. This CDR3 has 11 residues. CDR3 in amino acids: CSAGQNTEAFF. CDR3 nucleotide sequence: TGCAGCGCCGGACAAAACACTGAAGCTTTCTTT.

This clonotype has just a few counts. This chain links TRBV3-1 with TRBJ2-7; perhaps TRBD1 as D (6 bases). The germline V gene has CDR1 LGHDT and CDR2 YNNKEL (reference sequence). There are 15 residues in the CDR3. V lost 0 bases and J 4 bases, leaving 13 bases between the germline ends. CDR3 sequence (DNA): TGTGCCAGCAGCCAAGAATGGGGGCCGAAATACGAGCAGTACTTC. Protein sequence: CASSQEWGPKYEQYF.

This clonotype was detected many times. The rearrangement links TRBV19 to TRBJ2-1, with a tentative D call TRBD2 (5 bases). Trimming left V 5 bases short and J 4 bases short, with 18 bases between. The germline gives CDR1 LNHDA, CDR2 SQIVND (reference sequence). This CDR3 region has 16 residues. CDR3 loop: CASSLSGLNLYNEQFF. As DNA, the CDR3 is TGTGCCAGTAGTCTCTCAGGACTCAACCTATACAATGAGCAGTTCTTC.

This clonotype showed up many times. The J gene is TRBJ2-1, the V gene TRBV7-6; 9 bases are shared with TRBD2. The CDR3 totals 20 residues. Germline V gene lookup returns CDR1 SGHVS and CDR2 FNYEAQ. V lost 5 bases, J lost 1 base, and 18 bases stayed unmatched. Here the CDR3 DNA reads TGTGCCAGCAGCCCAGGTCGCCATTGGGGGGCGGGGGGGTCCTACAATGAGCAGTTCTTC. It yields the protein CASSPGRHWGAGGSYNEQFF.

This clonotype was observed at least ten times. This sequence joins TRBV6-1 and TRBJ1-2, with no clear D. Between the trimmed V and J ends, which lost 5 bases and 6 bases, there was a span of 19 bases. The CDR3 is 15 amino acids. Germline CDR1 and CDR2: MNHNS and SASEGT. DNA for the CDR3: TGTGCCAGCAGTCGACTACGGGGAAACCGGGATGGCTACACCTTC. It yields the protein CASSRLRGNRDGYTF.

This clonotype was seen many times. The CDR3 loop is CASSPTGRFDNEQFF. The DNA for the CDR3 is TGTGCCAGCAGCCCCACAGGGAGGTTTGACAATGAGCAGTTCTTC. V is TRBV7-3 and J is TRBJ2-1; D tentatively reads TRBD1 or TRBD2 (6 bases each). Germline V gene lookup returns CDR1 SGHTA and CDR2 FQGTGA. The length of the CDR3 is 15 residues. Trimming took 5 bases from V and 5 from J, leaving 16 bases between them.

The table lists this clonotype with a few counts. The genes are TRBV15 and TRBJ1-1; possible D gene TRBD1, 5 bases. Germline CDR1 LNHNV, CDR2 YYDKDF (reference sequence). The CDR3 has 14 residues. Trimming took off 4 bases at V and 4 bases at J, with 13 bases between the two ends. CDR3 DNA sequence: TGTGCCACCAGCACCCTGGGACGGGGCACTGAAGCTTTCTTT. Translated, it gives CATSTLGRGTEAFF.

The chain links TRBV14 to TRBJ1-2; D gene unclear. CDR1 is SGHDN and CDR2 is FVKESK in the germline V gene. V lost 0 bases and J lost 0, with 11 bases in between. The CDR3 runs 16 residues. DNA of the CDR3: TGTGCCAGCAGCCAAGATTTGCCGAGAGCTAACTATGGCTACACCTTC. Its protein product is CASSQDLPRANYGYTF.

This clonotype appeared many times. The gene calls are TRBV7-8 and TRBJ2-5; D is possibly TRBD2 (5 bases). The ends were cut back, 5 bases at V and 5 bases at J, with 12 bases in the middle. Looked up from germline, CDR1 is SGHVS and CDR2 is FQNEAQ. The CDR3 runs 13 residues. The CDR3 spells CASSATRSETQYF. In DNA form, the CDR3 reads TGTGCCAGCAGCGCCACTAGATCGGAGACCCAGTACTTC.

V gene TRBV11-2 combines with J gene TRBJ1-6; no clear D. Looked up from germline, CDR1 is SGHAT and CDR2 is FQNNGV. The CDR3 length is 16 residues. V lost 5 bases to trimming and J lost 4 bases, with 15 bases between them. In nucleotides, the CDR3 is TGTGCCAGCAGCGCGAGAGGTGGTGGGTATAATTCACCCCTCCACTTT. Translated: CASSARGGGYNSPLHF.

J is TRBJ1-2 and V is TRBV25-1; D remains unclear. The CDR3 consists of 12 residues. The germline V and J ends were trimmed by 4 bases and 4 bases, with 7 bases remaining between them. The germline gives CDR1 MGHDK, CDR2 SYGVNS. The CDR3 coding sequence is TGTGCCAGCAGTGGTACACGCTATGGCTACACCTTC. As protein: CASSGTRYGYTF.